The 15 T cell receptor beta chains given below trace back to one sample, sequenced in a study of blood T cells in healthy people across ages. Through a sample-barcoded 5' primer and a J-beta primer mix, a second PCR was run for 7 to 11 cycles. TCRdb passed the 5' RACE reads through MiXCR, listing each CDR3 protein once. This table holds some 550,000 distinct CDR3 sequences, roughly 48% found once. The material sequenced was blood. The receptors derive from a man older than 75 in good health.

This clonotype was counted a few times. The CDR3 DNA is TGCAGTGCCATTCCGGCTAGCGGGCCTACAGATACGCAGTATTTT. It encodes CSAIPASGPTDTQYF. This chain uses TRBV20-1 with TRBJ2-3, with TRBD2 matching over 8 bases. CDR1 is DFQATT and CDR2 is SNEGSKA in the germline V gene (reference sequence). After removal of 6 bases from V and 3 bases from J, the junction contained 11 bases not matched to a gene. CDR3 length: 15 amino acids.

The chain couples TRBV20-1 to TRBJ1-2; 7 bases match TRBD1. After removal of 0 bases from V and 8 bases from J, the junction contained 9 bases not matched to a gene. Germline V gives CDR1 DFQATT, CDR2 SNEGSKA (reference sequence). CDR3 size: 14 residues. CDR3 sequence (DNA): TGCAGTGCTAGAGATGACAGGGAGGGCGTGGGCTACACCTTC. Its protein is CSARDDREGVGYTF.

The CDR3 DNA is TGTGCCACCAACGAAGACCTTAGCAATCAGCCCCAGCATTTT. As protein: CATNEDLSNQPQHF. The V gene is TRBV10-3, the J gene TRBJ1-5; the D is unclear. Germline V lookup: CDR1 ENHRY, CDR2 SYGVKD. The CDR3 contains 14 residues. Trimming removed 10 bases at V and 0 bases at J, with 13 bases between.

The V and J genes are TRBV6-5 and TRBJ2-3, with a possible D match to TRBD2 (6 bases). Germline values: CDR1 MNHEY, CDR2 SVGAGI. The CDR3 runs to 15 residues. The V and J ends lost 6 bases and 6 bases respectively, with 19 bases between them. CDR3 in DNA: TGTGCCAGCAGCAGCCCTGGGGCGGAGGGTGATACGCAGTATTTT. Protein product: CASSSPGAEGDTQYF.

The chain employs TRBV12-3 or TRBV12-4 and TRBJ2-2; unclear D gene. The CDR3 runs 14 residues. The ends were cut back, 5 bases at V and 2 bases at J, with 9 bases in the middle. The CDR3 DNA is TGTGCCAGCAGTACACAAATTAACACCGGGGAGCTGTTTTTT. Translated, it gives CASSTQINTGELFF.

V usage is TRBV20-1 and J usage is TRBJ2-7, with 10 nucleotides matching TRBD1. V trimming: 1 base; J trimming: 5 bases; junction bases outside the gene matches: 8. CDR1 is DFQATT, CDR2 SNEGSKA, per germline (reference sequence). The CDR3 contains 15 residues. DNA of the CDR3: TGCAGTGCTAGAGCTCCGGGACAGGGGTTCGACGAGCAGTACTTC. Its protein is CSARAPGQGFDEQYF.

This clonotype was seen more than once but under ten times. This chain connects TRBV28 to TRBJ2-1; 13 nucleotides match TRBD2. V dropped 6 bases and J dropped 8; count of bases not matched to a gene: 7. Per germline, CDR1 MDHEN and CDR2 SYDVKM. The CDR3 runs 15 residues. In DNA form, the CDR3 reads TGTGCCAGCAGCCATCGGACTAGCGGGGGCCATGAGCAGTTCTTC. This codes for CASSHRTSGGHEQFF.

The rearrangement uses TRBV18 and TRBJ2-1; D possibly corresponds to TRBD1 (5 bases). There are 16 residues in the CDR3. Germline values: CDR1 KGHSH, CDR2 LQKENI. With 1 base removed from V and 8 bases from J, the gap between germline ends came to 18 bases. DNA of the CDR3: TGTGCCAGCTCACCACTCAGGGAAAGCCCGTGGCATGAGCAGTTCTTC. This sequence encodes CASSPLRESPWHEQFF.

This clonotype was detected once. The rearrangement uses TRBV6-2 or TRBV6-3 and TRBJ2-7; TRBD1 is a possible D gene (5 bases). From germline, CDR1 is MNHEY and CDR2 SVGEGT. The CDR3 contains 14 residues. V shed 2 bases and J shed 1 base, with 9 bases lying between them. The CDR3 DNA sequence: TGTGCCAGCAGTTACCCGACAGAATCCTACGAGCAGTACTTC. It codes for CASSYPTESYEQYF.

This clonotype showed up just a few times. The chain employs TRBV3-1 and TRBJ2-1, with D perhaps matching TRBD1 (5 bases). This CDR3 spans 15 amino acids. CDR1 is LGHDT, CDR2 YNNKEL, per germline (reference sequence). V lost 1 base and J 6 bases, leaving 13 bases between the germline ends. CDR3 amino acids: CASSQGLRVSNEQFF. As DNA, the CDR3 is TGTGCCAGCAGCCAAGGCCTCAGGGTTTCCAATGAGCAGTTCTTC.

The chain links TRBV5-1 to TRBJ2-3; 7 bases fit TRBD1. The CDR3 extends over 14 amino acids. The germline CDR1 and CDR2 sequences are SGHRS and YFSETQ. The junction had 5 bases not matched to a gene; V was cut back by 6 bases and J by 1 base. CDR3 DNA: TGCGCCAGCAATCGGGACAGTCGCACAGATACGCAGTATTTT. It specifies CASNRDSRTDTQYF.

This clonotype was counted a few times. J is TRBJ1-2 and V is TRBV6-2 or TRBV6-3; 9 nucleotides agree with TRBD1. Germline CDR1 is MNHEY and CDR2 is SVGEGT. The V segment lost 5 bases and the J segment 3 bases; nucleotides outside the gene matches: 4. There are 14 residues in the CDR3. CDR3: CASSGRDRDYGYTF. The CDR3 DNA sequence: TGTGCCAGCAGTGGCCGGGACAGGGACTATGGCTACACCTTC.

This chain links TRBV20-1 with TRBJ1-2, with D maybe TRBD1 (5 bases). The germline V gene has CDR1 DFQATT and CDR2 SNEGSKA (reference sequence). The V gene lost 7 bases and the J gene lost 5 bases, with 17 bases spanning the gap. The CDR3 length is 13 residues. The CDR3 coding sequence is TGCAGTGGTCACCCCGGGACGACGTATGGCTACACCTTC. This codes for CSGHPGTTYGYTF.

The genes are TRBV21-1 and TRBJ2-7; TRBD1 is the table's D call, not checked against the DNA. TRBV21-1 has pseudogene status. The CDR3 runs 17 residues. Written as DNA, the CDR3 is TGTGCCAGCAGCCACAGATCCCCGGGACAGAGAATCTACGAGCAGTACTTC. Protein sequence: CASSHRSPGQRIYEQYF.

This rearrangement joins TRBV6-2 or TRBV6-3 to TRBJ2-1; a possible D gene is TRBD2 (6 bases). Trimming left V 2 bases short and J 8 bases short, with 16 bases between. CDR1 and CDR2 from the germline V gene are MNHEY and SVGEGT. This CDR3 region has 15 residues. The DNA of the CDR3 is TGTGCCAGCAGTTACCCCGCGCCGGGAGTCCATGAGCAGTTCTTC. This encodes CASSYPAPGVHEQFF.